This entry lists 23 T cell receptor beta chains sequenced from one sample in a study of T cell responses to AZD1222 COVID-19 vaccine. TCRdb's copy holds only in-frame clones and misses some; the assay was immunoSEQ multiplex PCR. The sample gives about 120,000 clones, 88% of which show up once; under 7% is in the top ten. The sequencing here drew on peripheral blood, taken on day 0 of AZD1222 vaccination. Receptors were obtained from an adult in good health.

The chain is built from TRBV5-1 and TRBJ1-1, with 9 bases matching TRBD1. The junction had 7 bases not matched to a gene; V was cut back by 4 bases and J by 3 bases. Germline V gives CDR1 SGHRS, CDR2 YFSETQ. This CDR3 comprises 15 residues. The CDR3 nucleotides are TGCGCCAGCAGCATACCCGGGACAGGGTACACTGAAGCTTTCTTT. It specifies CASSIPGTGYTEAFF.

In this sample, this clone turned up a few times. Written as DNA, the CDR3 is TGCGCCAGCAGCTTACCGGAAGGTCACAATGAGCAGTTCTTC. It specifies CASSLPEGHNEQFF. The rearrangement uses TRBV5-1 and TRBJ2-1; D gene ambiguous. Trimming stripped 2 bases from V and 5 bases from J, with 11 bases between. The CDR3 spans 14 residues. Per germline, CDR1 SGHRS and CDR2 YFSETQ.

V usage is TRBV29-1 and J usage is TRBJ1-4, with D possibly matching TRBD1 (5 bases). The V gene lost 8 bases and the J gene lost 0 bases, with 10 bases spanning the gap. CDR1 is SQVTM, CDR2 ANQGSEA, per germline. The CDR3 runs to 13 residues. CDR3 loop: CSSQTATNEKLFF. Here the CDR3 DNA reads TGCAGCTCCCAGACAGCAACTAATGAAAAACTGTTTTTT.

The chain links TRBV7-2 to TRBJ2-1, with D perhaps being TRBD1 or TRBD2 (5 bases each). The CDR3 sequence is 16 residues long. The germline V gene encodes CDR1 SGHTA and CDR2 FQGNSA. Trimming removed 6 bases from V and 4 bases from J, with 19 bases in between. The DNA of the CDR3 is TGTGCCAGCAGGGGACCCGCAGGACTCGGGTACAATGAGCAGTTCTTC. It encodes CASRGPAGLGYNEQFF.

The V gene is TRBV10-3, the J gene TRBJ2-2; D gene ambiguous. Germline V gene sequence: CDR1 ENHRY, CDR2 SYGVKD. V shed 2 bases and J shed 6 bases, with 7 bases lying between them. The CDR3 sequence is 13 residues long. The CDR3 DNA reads TGTGCCATCAGTGAGGGAGCCCCCGGGGAGCTGTTTTTT. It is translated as CAISEGAPGELFF.

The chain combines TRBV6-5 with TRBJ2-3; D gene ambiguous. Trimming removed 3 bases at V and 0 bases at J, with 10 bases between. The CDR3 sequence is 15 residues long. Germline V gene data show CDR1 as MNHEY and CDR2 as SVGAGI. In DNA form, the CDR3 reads TGTGCCAGCAGTTATGTGGGGTGGAGCACAGATACGCAGTATTTT. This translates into CASSYVGWSTDTQYF.

The CDR3 here is CASSVRRASGNTIYF. CDR3 in DNA: TGTGCCAGCTCCGTTCGCAGGGCCTCTGGAAACACCATATATTTT. The V gene is TRBV18, the J gene TRBJ1-3, with D possibly matching TRBD1 (5 bases). Trimming stripped 6 bases from V and 0 bases from J, with 12 bases between. The germline V gene has CDR1 KGHSH and CDR2 LQKENI. This CDR3 has 15 amino acids.

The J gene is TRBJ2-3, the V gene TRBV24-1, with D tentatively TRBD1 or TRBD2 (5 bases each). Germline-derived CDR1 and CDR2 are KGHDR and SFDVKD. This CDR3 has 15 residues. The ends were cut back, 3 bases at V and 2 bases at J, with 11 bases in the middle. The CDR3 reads CATSDPRGHTDTQYF. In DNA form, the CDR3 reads TGTGCCACCAGTGATCCCCGGGGCCACACAGATACGCAGTATTTT.

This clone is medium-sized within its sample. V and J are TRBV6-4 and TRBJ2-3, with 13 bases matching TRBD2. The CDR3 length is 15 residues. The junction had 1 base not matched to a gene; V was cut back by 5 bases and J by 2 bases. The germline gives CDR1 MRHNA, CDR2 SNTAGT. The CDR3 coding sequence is TGTGCCAGCAGTACTAGCGGGGGGGCCACAGATACGCAGTATTTT. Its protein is CASSTSGGATDTQYF.

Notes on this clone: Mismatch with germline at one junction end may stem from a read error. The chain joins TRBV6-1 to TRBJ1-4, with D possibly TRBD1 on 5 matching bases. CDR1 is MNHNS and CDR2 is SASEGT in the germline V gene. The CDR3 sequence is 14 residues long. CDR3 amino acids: CASSDDSPLETLFF. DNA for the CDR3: TGTGCCAGCAGTGATGACAGCCCTTTGGAAACACTGTTTTTT.

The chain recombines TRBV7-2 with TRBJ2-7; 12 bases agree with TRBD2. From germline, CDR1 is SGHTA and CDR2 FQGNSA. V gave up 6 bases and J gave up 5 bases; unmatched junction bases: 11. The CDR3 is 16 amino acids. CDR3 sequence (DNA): TGTGCCAGCAGGAGAACCCTAGCGGGGGGGGACAACGAGCAGTACTTC. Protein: CASRRTLAGGDNEQYF.

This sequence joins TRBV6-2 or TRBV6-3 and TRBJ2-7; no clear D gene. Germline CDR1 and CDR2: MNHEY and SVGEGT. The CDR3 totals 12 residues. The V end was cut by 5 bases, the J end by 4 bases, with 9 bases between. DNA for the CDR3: TGTGCCAGCAGTCCCACTTCGTACGAGCAGTACTTC. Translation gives CASSPTSYEQYF.

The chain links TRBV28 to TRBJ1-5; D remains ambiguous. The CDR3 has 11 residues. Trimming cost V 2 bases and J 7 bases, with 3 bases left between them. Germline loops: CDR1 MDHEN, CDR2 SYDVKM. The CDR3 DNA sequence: TGTGCCAGCAGTTTAAACCAGCCCCAGCATTTT. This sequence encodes CASSLNQPQHF.

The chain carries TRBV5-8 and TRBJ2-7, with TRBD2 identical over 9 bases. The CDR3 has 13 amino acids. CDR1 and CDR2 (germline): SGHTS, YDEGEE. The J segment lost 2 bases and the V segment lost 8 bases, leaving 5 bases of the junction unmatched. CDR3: CASKRGATYEQYF. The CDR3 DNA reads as TGTGCCAGTAAGCGGGGGGCGACCTACGAGCAGTACTTC.

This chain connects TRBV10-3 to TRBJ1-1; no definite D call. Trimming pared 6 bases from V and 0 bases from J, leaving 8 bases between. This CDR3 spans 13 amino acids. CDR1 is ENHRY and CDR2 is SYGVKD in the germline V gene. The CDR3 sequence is CAIRRWMNTEAFF. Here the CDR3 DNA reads TGTGCCATCAGGAGGTGGATGAACACTGAAGCTTTCTTT.

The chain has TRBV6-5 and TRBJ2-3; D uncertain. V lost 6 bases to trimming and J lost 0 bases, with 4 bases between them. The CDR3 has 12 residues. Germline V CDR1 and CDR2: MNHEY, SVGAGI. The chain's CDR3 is CASRDSTDTQYF. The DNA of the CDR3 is TGTGCCAGCAGGGACAGCACAGATACGCAGTATTTT.

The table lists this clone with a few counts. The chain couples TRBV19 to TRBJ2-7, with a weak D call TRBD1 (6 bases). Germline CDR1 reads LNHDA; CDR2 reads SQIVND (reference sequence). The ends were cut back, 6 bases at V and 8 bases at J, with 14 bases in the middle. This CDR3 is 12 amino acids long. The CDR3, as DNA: TGTGCCAGTAGCGCACAGGGAAGCAAGCAGTACTTC. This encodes CASSAQGSKQYF.

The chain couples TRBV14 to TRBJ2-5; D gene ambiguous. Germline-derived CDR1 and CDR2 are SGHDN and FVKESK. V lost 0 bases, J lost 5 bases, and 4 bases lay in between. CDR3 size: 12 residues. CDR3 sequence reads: CASSQDWETQYF. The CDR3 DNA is TGTGCCAGCAGCCAAGATTGGGAGACCCAGTACTTC.

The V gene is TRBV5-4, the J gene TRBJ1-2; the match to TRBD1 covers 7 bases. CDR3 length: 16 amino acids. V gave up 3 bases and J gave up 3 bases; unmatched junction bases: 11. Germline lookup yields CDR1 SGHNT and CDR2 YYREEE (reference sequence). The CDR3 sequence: CASSSSGSGTDYGYTF. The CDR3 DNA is TGTGCCAGCAGCTCAAGTGGGTCCGGGACAGACTATGGCTACACCTTC.

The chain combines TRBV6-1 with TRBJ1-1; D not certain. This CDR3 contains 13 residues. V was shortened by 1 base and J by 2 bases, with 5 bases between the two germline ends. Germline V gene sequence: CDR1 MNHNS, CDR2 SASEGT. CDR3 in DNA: TGTGCCAGCAGTGAAGGTTCCAACACTGAAGCTTTCTTT. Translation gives CASSEGSNTEAFF.

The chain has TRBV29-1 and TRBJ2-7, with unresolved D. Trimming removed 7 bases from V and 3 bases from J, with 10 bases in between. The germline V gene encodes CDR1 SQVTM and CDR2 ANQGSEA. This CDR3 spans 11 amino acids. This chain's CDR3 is CSGYMNYEQYF. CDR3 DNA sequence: TGCAGCGGGTACATGAACTACGAGCAGTACTTC.

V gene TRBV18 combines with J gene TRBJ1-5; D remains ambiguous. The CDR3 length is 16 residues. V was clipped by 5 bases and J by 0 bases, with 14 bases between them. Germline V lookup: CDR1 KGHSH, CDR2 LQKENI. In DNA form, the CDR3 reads TGTGCCAGCTCAGTAGAGTCATCAAATAGCAATCAGCCCCAGCATTTT. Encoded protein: CASSVESSNSNQPQHF.

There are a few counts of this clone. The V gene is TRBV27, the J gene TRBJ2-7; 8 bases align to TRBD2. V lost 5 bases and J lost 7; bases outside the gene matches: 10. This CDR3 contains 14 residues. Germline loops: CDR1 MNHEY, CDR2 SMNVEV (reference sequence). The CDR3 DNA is TGTGCCAGCAGTAGCGGGAGCTATGCTACGGAGCAGTACTTC. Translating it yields CASSSGSYATEQYF.